A selection of T cell receptor beta chains follows, all from one sample in a study of control samples from healthy donors and cancer patients. Using immunoSEQ multiplex PCR, the repertoire was profiled, and TCRdb retains in-frame clones only, with some absent. Among tens of thousands of clones listed, roughly 86% were seen once. The specimen sequenced was blood. Receptors originate from a man aged 45-60 years in good health. Both conserved end residues are part of each CDR3. The D gene is left open where the match is weak. A row's size may be missing; if present it is once, few, many or a size class.

>-|-|TRBJ1-2|TRBV15
CATSRARQYGYTF
TGTGCCACCAGCAGAGCTCGACAGTATGGCTACACCTTC
>-|-|TRBJ2-3|TRBV19
CASSIGSGGDTQYF
TGTGCCAGTAGTATTGGATCTGGGGGAGATACGCAGTATTTT
>-|-|TRBJ2-7|TRBV12-3/TRBV12-4
CASSLLDNYEQYF
TGTGCCAGCAGTCTTCTAGACAACTACGAGCAGTACTTC
>TRBD2|-|TRBJ2-3|TRBV15
CATSRGLAGVTDTQYF
TGTGCCACCAGCAGAGGACTAGCGGGGGTCACAGATACGCAGTATTTT
>-|-|TRBJ1-1|TRBV30
CAWSVGMAAFF
TGTGCCTGGAGTGTAGGAATGGCAGCTTTCTTT
>-|-|TRBJ1-2|TRBV6-6
CASGSRGGDGYTF
TGTGCCAGCGGGTCCCGGGGGGGCGATGGCTACACCTTC
>-|once|TRBJ1-1|TRBV5-4
CASSSGTNTEAFF
TGTGCCAGCAGCTCCGGGACAAACACTGAAGCTTTCTTT
>TRBD2|-|TRBJ2-5|TRBV24-1
CATSDLRGSGGARSVTQYF
TGTGCCACCAGTGATTTGCGGGGTAGCGGGGGGGCCCGGAGTGTGACCCAGTACTTC
>-|-|TRBJ1-2|TRBV6-5
CASKPSWGTNYGYTF
TGTGCCAGCAAGCCGAGCTGGGGTACTAACTATGGCTACACCTTC
>-|-|TRBJ2-7|TRBV30
CAWSHGIPAYEQYF
TGTGCCTGGAGTCATGGGATTCCCGCCTACGAGCAGTACTTC
>-|-|TRBJ2-7|TRBV5-5
CASSLEGIYEQYF
TGTGCCAGCAGCTTGGAAGGGATCTACGAGCAGTACTTC
>-|-|TRBJ1-1|TRBV13
CASFAGEASTEAFF
TGTGCCAGCTTCGCAGGGGAGGCTTCGACTGAAGCTTTCTTT
>-|-|TRBJ1-2|TRBV3-1/TRBV3-2
CASSEGTRYGYTF
TGTGCCAGCAGCGAGGGCACCCGCTATGGCTACACCTTC
>-|-|TRBJ2-1|TRBV19
CASSIGVRDQFF
TGTGCCAGTAGTATAGGCGTCCGGGACCAATTCTTC
>-|-|TRBJ1-5|TRBV19
CASSPNSNQPQHF
TGTGCCAGTAGTCCCAATAGCAATCAGCCCCAGCATTTT
>TRBD1|-|TRBJ1-3|TRBV19
CASSPSRQGGNTIYF
TGTGCCAGTAGTCCCTCCCGACAGGGCGGAAACACCATATATTTT
>-|-|TRBJ1-2|TRBV5-1
CASSSRGYGYTF
TGCGCCAGCAGCTCCCGGGGCTATGGCTACACCTTC
>-|few|TRBJ1-6|TRBV7-3
CASSLGGADSPLHF
TGTGCCAGCAGCTTAGGAGGCGCGGATTCACCCCTCCACTTT
>TRBD1|-|TRBJ2-5|TRBV4-1
CASSQGDRELETQYF
TGCGCCAGCAGCCAGGGCGACAGGGAACTGGAGACCCAGTACTTC
>-|-|TRBJ2-1|TRBV5-4
CASFFEGYNEQFF
TGTGCCAGCTTTTTTGAGGGGTACAATGAGCAGTTCTTC
>-|-|TRBJ2-7|TRBV30
CACKYSPYEQYF
TGTGCCTGTAAATATAGTCCATACGAGCAGTACTTC
>TRBD1|-|TRBJ1-1|TRBV15
CATSWDSNTEAFF
TGTGCCACCAGCTGGGACAGTAACACTGAAGCTTTCTTT
>-|-|TRBJ1-1|TRBV5-1
CASIGSRGNTEAFF
TGCGCCAGCATCGGCAGCAGGGGAAACACTGAAGCTTTCTTT
>TRBD2|-|TRBJ2-1|TRBV2
CASRFGGGGAGYEQFF
TGTGCCAGCAGATTTGGCGGGGGGGGCGCGGGTTATGAGCAGTTCTTC
>-|-|TRBJ1-1|TRBV3-1/TRBV3-2
CASSQARGKTEAFF
TGTGCCAGCAGCCAAGCGCGGGGAAAAACTGAAGCTTTCTTT
>TRBD2|-|TRBJ2-3|TRBV3-1/TRBV3-2
CASSQEAASRGGQRDTQYF
TGTGCCAGCAGCCAAGAGGCCGCTTCGCGGGGGGGCCAGAGAGATACGCAGTATTTT
>-|-|TRBJ1-2|TRBV30
CAWRADRSYGYTF
TGTGCCTGGAGGGCGGACAGAAGCTATGGCTACACCTTC
>-|-|TRBJ1-6|TRBV6-5
CASSWERYSPLHF
TGTGCCAGCAGTTGGGAGAGGTATTCACCCCTCCACTTT
>TRBD2|-|TRBJ2-1|TRBV9
CASSETSGGDEQFF
TGTGCCAGCAGCGAGACTAGCGGGGGGGATGAGCAGTTCTTC
>-|-|TRBJ1-1|TRBV6-6
CASSSNAGRAFF
TGTGCCAGCAGTTCCAACGCAGGGCGAGCTTTCTTT
>TRBD1|-|TRBJ1-5|TRBV11-2
CASSLTSGRGDIQPQHF
TGTGCCAGCAGTCTTACCTCGGGCAGGGGGGATATTCAGCCCCAGCATTTT
>-|-|TRBJ2-2|TRBV11-3
CASSWTETGELFF
TGTGCCAGCAGCTGGACTGAGACCGGGGAGCTGTTTTTT
>TRBD1|once|TRBJ2-1|TRBV5-4
CASMENDRVTYNEQFF
TGTGCCAGCATGGAAAACGACAGGGTCACCTACAATGAGCAGTTCTTC
>-|once|TRBJ2-7|TRBV6-1
CASSEPPGREQYF
TGTGCCAGCAGTGAACCCCCTGGCCGGGAGCAGTACTTC
>TRBD2|-|TRBJ2-3|TRBV29-1
CSVHGGGSDTQYF
TGCAGCGTTCATGGCGGGGGGTCGGATACGCAGTATTTT
>-|-|TRBJ1-6|TRBV28
CASTPHEAYNSPLHF
TGTGCCAGCACCCCACACGAAGCCTATAATTCACCCCTCCACTTT
>-|-|TRBJ1-4|TRBV12-3/TRBV12-4
CASSLATEKLFF
TGTGCCAGCAGTTTAGCCACTGAAAAACTGTTTTTT
>TRBD1|-|TRBJ1-2|TRBV5-6
CASSLGTGFRVGYGYTF
TGTGCCAGCAGCCTAGGGACAGGGTTTCGGGTCGGGTATGGCTACACCTTC
>TRBD1|-|TRBJ1-1|TRBV7-9
CASSLQGVETEAFF
TGTGCCAGCAGCTTACAGGGGGTAGAAACTGAAGCTTTCTTT
>-|-|TRBJ1-2|TRBV6-5
CASRFLGSYGYTF
TGTGCCAGCAGGTTTCTAGGGAGTTATGGCTACACCTTC
>-|-|TRBJ2-7|TRBV30
CAWTGMSYEQYF
TGTGCCTGGACAGGCATGTCCTACGAGCAGTACTTC
>-|-|TRBJ1-4|TRBV11-3
CASSLGGTATNEKLFF
TGTGCCAGCAGCTTGGGTGGAACTGCAACTAATGAAAAACTGTTTTTT